This T cell receptor beta chain was captured by sequencing in a study of T-cell memory formation after mild COVID-19. About the study: Clusters were largely donor specific. Whole-study results and caveats: For contracting clones, CD4+ ones sat mainly in CM and EM, CD8+ in EMRA. Among clones contracting day 15 to 85, CD4/CD8 was balanced, whereas later expanders leaned CD4+. SARS-CoV-2 specificity was not confirmed for second-wave clones peaking on day 37.

The ends lost 2 bases at V and 10 bases at J; junction bases unmatched: 12. This CDR3 has 15 amino acids. Germline lookup yields CDR1 SGHTA and CDR2 FQGNSA. Each CDR3 protein gets one entry after TCRdb re-called the 5' RACE reads with MiXCR. The sample includes about 400,000 distinct CDR3 sequences, roughly 18% of them seen just once. Notes on this clonotype: Antigen unknown.

Sequenced: PBMCs or a T cell subset sorted from them (not recorded which). This chain connects TRBV7-2 to TRBJ1-2; 8 bases agree with TRBD1. The sequence derives from a young man who had mild COVID-19 (a few samples of this study predate the infection). Cell type and time point are not known. The CDR3 protein is CASSLSFSAGGLYTF. The CDR3 DNA sequence: TGTGCCAGCAGCTTAAGTTTTTCGGCAGGGGGCCTCTACACCTTC.